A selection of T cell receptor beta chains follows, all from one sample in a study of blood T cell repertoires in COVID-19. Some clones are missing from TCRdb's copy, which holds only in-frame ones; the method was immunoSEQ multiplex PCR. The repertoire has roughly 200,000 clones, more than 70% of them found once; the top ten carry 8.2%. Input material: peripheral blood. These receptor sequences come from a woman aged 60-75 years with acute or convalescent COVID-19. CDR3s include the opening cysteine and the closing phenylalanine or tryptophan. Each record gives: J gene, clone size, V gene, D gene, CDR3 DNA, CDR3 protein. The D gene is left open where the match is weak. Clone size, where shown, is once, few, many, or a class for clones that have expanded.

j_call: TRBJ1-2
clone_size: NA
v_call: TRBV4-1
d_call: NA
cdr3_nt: TGCGCCAGCAGCCAAGATTGGGCAGTCTATGGCTACACCTTC
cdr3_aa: CASSQDWAVYGYTF

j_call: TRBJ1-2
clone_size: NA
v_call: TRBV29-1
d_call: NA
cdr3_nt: TGCAGCGTCGTCGGGGAGGCAGGGCTCTCCATTGACGGTGGCTACACCTTC
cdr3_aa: CSVVGEAGLSIDGGYTF

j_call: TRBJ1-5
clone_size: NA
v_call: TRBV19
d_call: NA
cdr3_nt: TGTGCCAGTAGTATAGAGGTCGGACAGTCCCAGCCCCAGCATTTT
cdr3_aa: CASSIEVGQSQPQHF

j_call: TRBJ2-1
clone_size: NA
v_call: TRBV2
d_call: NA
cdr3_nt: TGTGCCGGGGCGACAGGAGCCTTTTACAATGAGCAGTTCTTC
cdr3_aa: CAGATGAFYNEQFF

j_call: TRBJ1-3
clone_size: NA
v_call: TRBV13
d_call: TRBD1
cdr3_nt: TGTGCCAGCAGCTTACCGGGACAGGGGGCGGGTGGAAACACCATATATTTT
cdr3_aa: CASSLPGQGAGGNTIYF

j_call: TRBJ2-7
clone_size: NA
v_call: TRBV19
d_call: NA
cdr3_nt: TGTGCCAGTAGGCATAGGGGGAGCTCCTACGAGCAGTACTTC
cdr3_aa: CASRHRGSSYEQYF

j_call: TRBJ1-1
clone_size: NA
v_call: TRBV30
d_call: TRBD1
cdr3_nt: TGTGCCTGGGAGGGACAGTCGAACACTGAAGCTTTCTTT
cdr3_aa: CAWEGQSNTEAFF

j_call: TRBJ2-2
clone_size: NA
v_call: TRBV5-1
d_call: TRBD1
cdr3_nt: TGCGCCAGCAGCCCCCCGGGACAGGGGGCAGGTGGGGAGCTGTTTTTT
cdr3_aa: CASSPPGQGAGGELFF

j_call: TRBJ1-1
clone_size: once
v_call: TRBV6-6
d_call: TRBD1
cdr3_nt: TGTGCCAGCAGTTACCCCGCAGGGGGAGGCACTGAAGCTTTCTTT
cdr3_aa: CASSYPAGGGTEAFF

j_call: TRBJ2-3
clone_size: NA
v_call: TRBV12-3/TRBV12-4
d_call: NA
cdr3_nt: TGTGCCAGCAGCCGACCGGGAATTGGGCAGTATTTT
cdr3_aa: CASSRPGIGQYF

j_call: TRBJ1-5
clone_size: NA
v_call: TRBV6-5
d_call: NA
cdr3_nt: TGTGCCAGCAGTTACATTACAGGGTTTTTCAATCAGCCCCAGCATTTT
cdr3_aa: CASSYITGFFNQPQHF

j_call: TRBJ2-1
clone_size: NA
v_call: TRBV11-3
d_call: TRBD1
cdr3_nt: TGTGCCAGCAGCTCAAGACAGGGGGCATTTAATGAGCAGTTCTTC
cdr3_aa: CASSSRQGAFNEQFF

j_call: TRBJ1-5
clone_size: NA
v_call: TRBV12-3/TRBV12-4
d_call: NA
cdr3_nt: TGTGCCAGCAGTCGGGACTGGGGAGAGCCCCAGCATTTT
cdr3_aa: CASSRDWGEPQHF

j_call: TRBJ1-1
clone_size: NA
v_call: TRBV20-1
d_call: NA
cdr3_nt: TGCAGTGCTAGAGACAGGAGGGAAGCTTTCTTT
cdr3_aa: CSARDRREAFF

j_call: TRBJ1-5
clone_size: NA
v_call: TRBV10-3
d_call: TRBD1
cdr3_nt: TGTGCCATCAGTGACGGACAGGTACAGCCCCAGCATTTT
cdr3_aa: CAISDGQVQPQHF

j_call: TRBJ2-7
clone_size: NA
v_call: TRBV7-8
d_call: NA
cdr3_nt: TGTGCCAGCAGCTTCAGCTCCTACGAGCAGTACTTC
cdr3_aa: CASSFSSYEQYF

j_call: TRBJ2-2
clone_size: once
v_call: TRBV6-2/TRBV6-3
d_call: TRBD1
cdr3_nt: TGTGCCAGCAGTTACTCCCGGACAGGAAACACCGGGGAGCTGTTTTTT
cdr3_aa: CASSYSRTGNTGELFF

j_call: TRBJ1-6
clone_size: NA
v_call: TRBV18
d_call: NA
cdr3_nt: TGTGCCAGCTCACTGAAACAGGGTCACTATTCACCCCTCCACTTT
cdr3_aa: CASSLKQGHYSPLHF

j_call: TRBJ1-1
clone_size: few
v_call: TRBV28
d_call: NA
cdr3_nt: TGTGCCAGCAGTTTATGGCAGGCGAACACTGAAGCTTTCTTT
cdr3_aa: CASSLWQANTEAFF

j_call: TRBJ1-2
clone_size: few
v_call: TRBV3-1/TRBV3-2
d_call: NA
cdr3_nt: TGTGCCAGCGGGCCAGTGGGTGGCTACACCTTC
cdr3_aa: CASGPVGGYTF

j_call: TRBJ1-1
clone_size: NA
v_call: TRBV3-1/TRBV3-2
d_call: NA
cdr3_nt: TGTGCCAGCAGCCAAGATCAGAAGGGGCGAGAAGCTTTCTTT
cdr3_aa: CASSQDQKGREAFF

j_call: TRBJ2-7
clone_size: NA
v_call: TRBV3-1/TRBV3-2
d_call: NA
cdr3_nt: TGTGCCAGCAGTCCTACCGATAAGGAGCAGTACTTC
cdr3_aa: CASSPTDKEQYF

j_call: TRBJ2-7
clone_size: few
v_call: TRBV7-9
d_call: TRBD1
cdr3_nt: TGTGCCAGCAGCCCCGGACAGGGGACCTACGAGCAGTACTTC
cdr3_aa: CASSPGQGTYEQYF

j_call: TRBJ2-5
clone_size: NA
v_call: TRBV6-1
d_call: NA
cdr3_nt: TGTGCCAGCAGTGAATGGATCTCCAGGGGAGAGACCCAGTACTTC
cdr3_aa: CASSEWISRGETQYF

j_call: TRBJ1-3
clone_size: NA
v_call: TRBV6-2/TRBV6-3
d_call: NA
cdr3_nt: TGTGCCAGCAGCCGAACGAGAGTCTCTGGAAACACCATATATTTT
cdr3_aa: CASSRTRVSGNTIYF